This T cell receptor (beta chain) was sequenced for a study of regulatory T cells in long-lasting Graves disease. This clonotype was detected a few times. CDR3 size: 14 residues. V was pared by 3 bases and J by 6 bases, with 6 bases of the junction left unmatched. Germline values: CDR1 SGHKS, CDR2 YYEKEE (reference sequence). Arm-PCR with iRepertoire HTBI primers amplified the CDR3 regions for these TCR beta libraries. TCRdb used MiXCR to reprocess the multiplex PCR reads, holding one entry per CDR3 protein. The sample contains about 440,000 distinct CDR3 sequences, under 15% of which appear only once. Time point indicated: newly diagnosed GD, antithyroid drugs for less than 3 months. From RNA extracted from PBMCs, the TCR library was made. The data also belong to a second study, concerning T cells in Graves' hyperthyroidism and ophthalmopathy. From that study: Calling Graves' hyperthyroidism stable meant ophthalmopathy did not progress within 18 months. Blood also carried most thyroid clonotypes expanded above 0.001.

The clonotype comes from a woman aged 25 to 39 with Graves disease. The material sequenced was peripheral blood mononuclear cells (PBMCs), taken at new diagnosis, from a patient treated with antithyroid drugs. J is TRBJ1-2 and V is TRBV5-5, with TRBD1 matching 9 bases. CDR3 sequence: CASSSGTGTNGYTF. The CDR3 DNA reads TGTGCCAGCAGCTCCGGGACAGGGACGAATGGCTACACCTTC. Using reference TRBV5-5 and TRBJ1-2 for the parts outside the CDR3, the full variable domain is DAGVTQSPTHLIKTRGQQVTLRCSPISGHKSVSWYQQVLGQGPQFIFQYYEKEERGRGNFPDRFSARQFPNYSSELNVNALLLGDSALYLCASSSGTGTNGYTFGSGTRLTVV.